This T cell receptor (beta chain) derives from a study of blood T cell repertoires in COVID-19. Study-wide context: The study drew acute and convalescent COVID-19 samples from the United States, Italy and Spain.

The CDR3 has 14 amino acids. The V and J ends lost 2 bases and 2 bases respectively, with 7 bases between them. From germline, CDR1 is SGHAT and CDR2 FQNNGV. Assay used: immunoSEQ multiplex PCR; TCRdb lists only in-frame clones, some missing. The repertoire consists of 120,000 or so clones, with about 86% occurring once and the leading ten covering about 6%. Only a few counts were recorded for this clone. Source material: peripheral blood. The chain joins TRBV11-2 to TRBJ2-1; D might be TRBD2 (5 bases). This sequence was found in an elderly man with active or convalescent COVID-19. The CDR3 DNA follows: TGTGCCAGCAGCTTATCGGGGACCTACAATGAGCAGTTCTTC. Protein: CASSLSGTYNEQFF.